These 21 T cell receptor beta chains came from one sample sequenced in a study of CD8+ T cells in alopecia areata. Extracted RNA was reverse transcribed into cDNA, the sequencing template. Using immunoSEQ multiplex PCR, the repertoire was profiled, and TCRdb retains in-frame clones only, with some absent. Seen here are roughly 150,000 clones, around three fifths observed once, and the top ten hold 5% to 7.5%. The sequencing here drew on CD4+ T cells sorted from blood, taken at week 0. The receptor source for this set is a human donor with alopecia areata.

CDR3 sequence reads: CASSVEDRRTGELFF. DNA for the CDR3: TGTGCCAGCAGCGTAGAGGACAGGAGGACCGGGGAGCTGTTTTTT. V gene TRBV9 combines with J gene TRBJ2-2; 7 bases fit TRBD1. This CDR3 comprises 15 residues. J lost 5 bases, V lost 0 bases, and 4 bases had no gene match. CDR1 is SGDLS and CDR2 is YYNGEE in the germline V gene.

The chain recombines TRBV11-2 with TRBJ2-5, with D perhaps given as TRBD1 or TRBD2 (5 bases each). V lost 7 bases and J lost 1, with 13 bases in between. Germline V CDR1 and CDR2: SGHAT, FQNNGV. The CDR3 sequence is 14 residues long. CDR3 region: CASTARGAQETQYF. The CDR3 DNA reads TGTGCCAGCACCGCGAGAGGGGCCCAAGAGACCCAGTACTTC.

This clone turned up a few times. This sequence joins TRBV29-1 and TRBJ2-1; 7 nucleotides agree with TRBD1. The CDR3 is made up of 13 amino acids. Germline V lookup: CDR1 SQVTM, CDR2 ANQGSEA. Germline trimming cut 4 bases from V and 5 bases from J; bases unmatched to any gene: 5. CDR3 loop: CSVVGQADNEQFF. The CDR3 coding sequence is TGCAGCGTTGTAGGACAGGCGGACAATGAGCAGTTCTTC.

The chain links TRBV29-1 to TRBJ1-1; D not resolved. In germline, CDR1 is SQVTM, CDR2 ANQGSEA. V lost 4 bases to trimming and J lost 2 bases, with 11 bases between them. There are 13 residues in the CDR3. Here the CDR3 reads CSVARQRNTEAFF. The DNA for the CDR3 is TGCAGCGTTGCTCGGCAGAGAAACACTGAAGCTTTCTTT.

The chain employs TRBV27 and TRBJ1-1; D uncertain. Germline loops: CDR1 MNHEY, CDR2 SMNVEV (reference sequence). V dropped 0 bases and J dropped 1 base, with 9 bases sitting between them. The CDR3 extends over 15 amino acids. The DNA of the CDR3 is TGTGCCAGCAGTTTATCAACGGGCCCGAACACTGAAGCTTTCTTT. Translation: CASSLSTGPNTEAFF.

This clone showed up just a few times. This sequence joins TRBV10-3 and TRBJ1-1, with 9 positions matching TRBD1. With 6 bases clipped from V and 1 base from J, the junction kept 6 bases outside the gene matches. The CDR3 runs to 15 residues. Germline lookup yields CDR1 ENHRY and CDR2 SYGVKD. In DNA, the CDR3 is TGTGCCATCAGAGACTCGACAGGGGGGAACACTGAAGCTTTCTTT. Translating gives CAIRDSTGGNTEAFF.

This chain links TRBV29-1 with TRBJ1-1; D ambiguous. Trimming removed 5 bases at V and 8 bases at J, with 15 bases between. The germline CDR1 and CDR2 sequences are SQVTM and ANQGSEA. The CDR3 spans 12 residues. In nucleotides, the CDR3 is TGCAGCGTTTCCTCTCCCGAAAGGGAAGCTTTCTTT. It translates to CSVSSPEREAFF.

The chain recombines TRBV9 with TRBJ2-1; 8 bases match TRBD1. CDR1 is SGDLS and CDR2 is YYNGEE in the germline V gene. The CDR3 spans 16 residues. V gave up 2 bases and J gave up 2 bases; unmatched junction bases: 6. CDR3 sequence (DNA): TGTGCCAGCAGCGTCCTGGGCAGGGGGCCCTACAATGAGCAGTTCTTC. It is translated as CASSVLGRGPYNEQFF.

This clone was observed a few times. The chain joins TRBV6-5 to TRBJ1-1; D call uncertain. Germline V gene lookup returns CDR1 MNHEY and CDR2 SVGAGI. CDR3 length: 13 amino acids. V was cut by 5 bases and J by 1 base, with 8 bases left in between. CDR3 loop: CASSQQRNTEAFF. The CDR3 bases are TGTGCCAGCAGTCAACAGAGGAACACTGAAGCTTTCTTT.

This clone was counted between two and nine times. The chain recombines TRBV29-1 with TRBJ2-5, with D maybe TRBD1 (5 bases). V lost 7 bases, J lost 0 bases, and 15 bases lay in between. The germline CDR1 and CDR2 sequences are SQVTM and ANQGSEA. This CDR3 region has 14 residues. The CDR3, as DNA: TGCAGCGCCCCCGGGCAGGGTAACCAAGAGACCCAGTACTTC. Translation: CSAPGQGNQETQYF.

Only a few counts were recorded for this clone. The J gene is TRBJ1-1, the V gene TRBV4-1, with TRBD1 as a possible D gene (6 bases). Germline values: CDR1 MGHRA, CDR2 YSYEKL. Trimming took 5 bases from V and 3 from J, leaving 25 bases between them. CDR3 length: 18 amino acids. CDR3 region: CASSSVRGRGESHTEAFF. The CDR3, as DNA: TGCGCCAGCAGCTCCGTGCGGGGGCGCGGAGAGTCGCACACTGAAGCTTTCTTT.

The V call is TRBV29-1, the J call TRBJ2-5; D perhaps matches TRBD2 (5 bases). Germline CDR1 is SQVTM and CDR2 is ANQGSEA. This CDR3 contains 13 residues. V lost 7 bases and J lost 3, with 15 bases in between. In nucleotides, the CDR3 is TGCAGCGCCTCACCCGGGAACGAAGAGACCCAGTACTTC. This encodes CSASPGNEETQYF.

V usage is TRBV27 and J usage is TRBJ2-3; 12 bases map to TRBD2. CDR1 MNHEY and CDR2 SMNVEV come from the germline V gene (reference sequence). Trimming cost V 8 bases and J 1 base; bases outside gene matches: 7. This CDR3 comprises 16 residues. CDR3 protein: CASAGLAGFGTDTQYF. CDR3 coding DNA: TGTGCCAGCGCAGGACTAGCGGGGTTCGGCACAGATACGCAGTATTTT.

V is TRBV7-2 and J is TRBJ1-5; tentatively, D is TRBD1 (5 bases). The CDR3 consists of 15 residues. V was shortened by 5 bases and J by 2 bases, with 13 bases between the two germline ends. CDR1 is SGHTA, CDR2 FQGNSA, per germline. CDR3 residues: CASSPMGTGNQPQHF. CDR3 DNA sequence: TGTGCCAGCAGCCCTATGGGGACCGGCAATCAGCCCCAGCATTTT.

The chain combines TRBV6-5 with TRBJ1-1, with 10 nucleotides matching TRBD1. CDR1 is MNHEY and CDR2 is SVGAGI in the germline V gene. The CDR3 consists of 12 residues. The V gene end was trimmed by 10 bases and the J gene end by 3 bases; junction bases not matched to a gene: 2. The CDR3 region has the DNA TGTGCCACAGGGACAGGGGACACTGAAGCTTTCTTT. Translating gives CATGTGDTEAFF.

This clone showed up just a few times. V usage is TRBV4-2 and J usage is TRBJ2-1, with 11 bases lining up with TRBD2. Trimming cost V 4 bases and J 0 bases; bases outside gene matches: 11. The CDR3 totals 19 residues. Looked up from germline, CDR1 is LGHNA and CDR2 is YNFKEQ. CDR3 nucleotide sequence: TGTGCCAGCAGCCTAACGACTAGCGGGGCCCTTTCCTCCTACAATGAGCAGTTCTTC. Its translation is CASSLTTSGALSSYNEQFF.

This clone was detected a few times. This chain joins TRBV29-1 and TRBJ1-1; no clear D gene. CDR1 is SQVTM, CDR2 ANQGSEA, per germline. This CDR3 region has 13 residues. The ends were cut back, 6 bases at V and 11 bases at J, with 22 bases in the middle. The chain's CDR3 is CSVDARLEGRAFF. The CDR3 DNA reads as TGCAGCGTCGACGCCAGATTGGAGGGCCGGGCTTTCTTT.

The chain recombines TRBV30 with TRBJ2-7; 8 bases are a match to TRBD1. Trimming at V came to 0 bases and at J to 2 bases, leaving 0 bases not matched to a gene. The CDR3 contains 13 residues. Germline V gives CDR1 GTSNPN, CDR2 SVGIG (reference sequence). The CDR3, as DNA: TGTGCCTGGAGTGTACAGGGGGCCTACGAGCAGTACTTC. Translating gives CAWSVQGAYEQYF.

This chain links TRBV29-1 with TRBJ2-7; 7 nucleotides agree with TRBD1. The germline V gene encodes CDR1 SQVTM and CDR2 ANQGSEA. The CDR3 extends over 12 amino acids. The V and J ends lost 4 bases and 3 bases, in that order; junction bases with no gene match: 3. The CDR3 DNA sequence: TGCAGCGTTGCCAGGGGGAACTACGAGCAGTACTTC. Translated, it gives CSVARGNYEQYF.

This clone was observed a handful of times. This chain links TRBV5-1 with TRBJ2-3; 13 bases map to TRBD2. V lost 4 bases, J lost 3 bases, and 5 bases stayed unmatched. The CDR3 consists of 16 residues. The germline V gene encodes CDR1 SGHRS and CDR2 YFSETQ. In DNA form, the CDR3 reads TGCGCCAGCAGCGCAACGACTAGCGGGGGGACAGATACGCAGTATTTT. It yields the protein CASSATTSGGTDTQYF. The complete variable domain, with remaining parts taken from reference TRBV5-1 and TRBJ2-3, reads KAGVTQTPRYLIKTRGQQVTLSCSPISGHRSVSWYQQTPGQGLQFLFEYFSETQRNKGNFPGRFSGRQFSNSRSEMNVSTLELGDSALYLCASSATTSGGTDTQYFGPGTRLTVL.

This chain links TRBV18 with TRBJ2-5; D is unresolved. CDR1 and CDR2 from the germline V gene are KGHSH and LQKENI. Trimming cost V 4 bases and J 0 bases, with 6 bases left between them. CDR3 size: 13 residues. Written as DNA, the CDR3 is TGTGCCAGCTCACTGGATAACCAAGAGACCCAGTACTTC. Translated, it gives CASSLDNQETQYF.